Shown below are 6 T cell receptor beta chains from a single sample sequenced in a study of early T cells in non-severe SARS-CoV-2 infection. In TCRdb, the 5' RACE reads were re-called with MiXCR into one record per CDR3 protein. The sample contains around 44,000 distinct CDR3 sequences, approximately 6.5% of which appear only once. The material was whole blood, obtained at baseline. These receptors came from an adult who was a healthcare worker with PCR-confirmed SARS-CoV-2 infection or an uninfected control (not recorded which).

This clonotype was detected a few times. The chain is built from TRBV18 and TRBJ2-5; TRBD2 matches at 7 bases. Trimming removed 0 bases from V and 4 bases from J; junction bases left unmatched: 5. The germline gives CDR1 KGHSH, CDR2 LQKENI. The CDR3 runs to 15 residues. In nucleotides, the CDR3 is TGTGCCAGCTCACCACCGACCGGCGGGGGAGAGACCCAGTACTTC. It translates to CASSPPTGGGETQYF.

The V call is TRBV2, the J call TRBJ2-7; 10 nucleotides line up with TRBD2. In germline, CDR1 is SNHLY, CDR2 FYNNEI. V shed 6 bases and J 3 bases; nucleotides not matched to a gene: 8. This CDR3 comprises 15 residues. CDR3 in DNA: TGTGCCAGCAGACCTACTAGCGGGGCCTACTACGAGCAGTACTTC. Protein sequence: CASRPTSGAYYEQYF.

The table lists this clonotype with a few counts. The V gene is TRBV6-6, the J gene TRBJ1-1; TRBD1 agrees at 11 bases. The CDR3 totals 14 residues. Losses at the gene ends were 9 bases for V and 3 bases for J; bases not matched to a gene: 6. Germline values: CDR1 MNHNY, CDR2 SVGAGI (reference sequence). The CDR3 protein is CASGQGAGHTEAFF. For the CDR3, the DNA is TGTGCCAGTGGACAGGGGGCCGGGCACACTGAAGCTTTCTTT.

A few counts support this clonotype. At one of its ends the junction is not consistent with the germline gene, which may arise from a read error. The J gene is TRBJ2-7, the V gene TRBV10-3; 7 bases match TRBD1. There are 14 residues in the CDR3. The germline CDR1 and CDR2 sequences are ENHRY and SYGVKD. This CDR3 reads CAISATGQNSKKVF. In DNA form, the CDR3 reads TGTGCCATCAGTGCAACGGGACAGAACTCTAAGAAAGTGTTC.

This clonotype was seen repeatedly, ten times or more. The CDR3 nucleotides are TGTGCCAGCAGCTTGGCCGGTGCCCCCACCTTTGAAGCTTTCTTT. Encoded protein: CASSLAGAPTFEAFF. The chain couples TRBV5-5 to TRBJ1-1; D ambiguous. CDR3 length equals 15 residues. Trimming stripped 0 bases from V and 7 bases from J, with 16 bases between. The germline CDR1 and CDR2 sequences are SGHKS and YYEKEE (reference sequence).

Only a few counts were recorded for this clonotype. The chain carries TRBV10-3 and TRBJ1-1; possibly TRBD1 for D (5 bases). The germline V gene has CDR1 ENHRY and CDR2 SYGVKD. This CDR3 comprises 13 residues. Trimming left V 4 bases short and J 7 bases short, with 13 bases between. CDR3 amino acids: CAISVKQEGEAFF. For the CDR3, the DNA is TGTGCCATCAGTGTGAAACAGGAGGGTGAAGCTTTCTTT.